The 13 T cell receptor beta chains listed next were all sequenced from one sample in a study of cytomegalovirus exposure and HLA in healthy donors (TCRdb year 2017). The protocol used for the library was the immunoSEQ multiplex PCR assay. Held by TCRdb, this immuneACCESS table contains in-frame sequences only and omits some clones. Under half of the omission traces to an unresolved V gene where checked; the cause of the rest is unknown. The sample has 65,000 to 80,000 clones on record, 94% of them singletons. The ten top clones hold over 2% of the sample. Source material: PBMCs. Every receptor here comes from a woman between 18 and 30 years old in good health and CMV-seronegative.

The V gene is TRBV9, the J gene TRBJ2-1, with 12 bases aligning to TRBD2. The junction had 16 bases not matched to a gene; V was cut back by 0 bases and J by 6 bases. This CDR3 region has 20 residues. The germline CDR1 and CDR2 sequences are SGDLS and YYNGEE. DNA of the CDR3: TGTGCCAGCAGCGTAGCTGGGTTTGGGGCTACGACTAGCGGGAGCAATGAGCAGTTCTTC. Protein sequence: CASSVAGFGATTSGSNEQFF.

The J gene is TRBJ1-1, the V gene TRBV11-1, with D hard to call. Germline CDR1 SGHAT, CDR2 FQDESV (reference sequence). Between the trimmed V and J ends, which lost 2 bases and 5 bases, there was a span of 15 bases. The CDR3 has 15 residues. The CDR3 nucleotides are TGTGCCAGCAGCTTATATGGTCCCGGTTGGACTGAAGCTTTCTTT. Its translation: CASSLYGPGWTEAFF. The full variable domain, in which reference TRBV11-1 and TRBJ1-1 provide the parts outside the CDR3, is EAEVAQSPRYKITEKSQAVAFWCDPISGHATLYWYRQILGQGPELLVQFQDESVVDDSQLPKDRFSAERLKGVDSTLKIQPAELGDSAMYLCASSLYGPGWTEAFFGQGTRLTVV.

V usage is TRBV5-3 and J usage is TRBJ2-3; the match to TRBD2 covers 9 bases. TRBV5-3 is identified as an open reading frame with a role that is uncertain. The CDR3 sequence is 15 residues long. The trim removed 5 bases at V and 6 bases at J, leaving 10 bases unmatched. The CDR3 nucleotides are TGTGCCAGAAGAGAAACTAGCGGGTCTCTTGATACGCAGTATTTT. It yields the protein CARRETSGSLDTQYF.

V gene TRBV27 combines with J gene TRBJ2-1, with TRBD1 matching 9 bases. CDR3 size: 12 residues. Trimming took 8 bases from V and 7 from J; bases not matched to a gene: 3. CDR1 and CDR2 (germline): MNHEY, SMNVEV (reference sequence). The CDR3 DNA reads as TGTGCCAGCGCGGGACAGGGAAATGAGCAGTTCTTC. Translation gives CASAGQGNEQFF.

The J gene is TRBJ2-5, the V gene TRBV7-2, with 7 bases identical to TRBD1. CDR3 length: 14 residues. Trimming took 5 bases from V and 2 from J; bases not matched to a gene: 5. From germline, CDR1 is SGHTA and CDR2 FQGNSA. Here the CDR3 DNA reads TGTGCCAGCAGCCGACGGGGACAGCAAGAGACCCAGTACTTC. Translated: CASSRRGQQETQYF.

The chain recombines TRBV5-1 with TRBJ2-2; weak D call: TRBD2 (6 bases). V gave up 1 base and J gave up 8 bases, with 12 bases separating them. Germline assignment: CDR1 SGHRS and CDR2 YFSETQ. This CDR3 spans 14 amino acids. The CDR3: CASSLTPGEGELFF. As DNA, the CDR3 is TGCGCCAGCAGCTTGACCCCGGGAGAGGGGGAGCTGTTTTTT.

The rearrangement joins TRBV7-2 to TRBJ1-2; D is undetermined. Germline V gene sequence: CDR1 SGHTA, CDR2 FQGNSA. Trimming took off 5 bases at V and 8 bases at J, with 15 bases between the two ends. This CDR3 contains 13 residues. The CDR3 here is CASSLVRSWGYTF. The CDR3 nucleotides read TGTGCCAGCAGCCTGGTCCGGTCCTGGGGCTACACCTTC. The full variable domain, in which reference TRBV7-2 and TRBJ1-2 provide the parts outside the CDR3, is GAGVSQSPSNKVTEKGKDVELRCDPISGHTALYWYRQSLGQGLEFLIYFQGNSAPDKSGLPSDRFSAERTGGSVSTLTIQRTQQEDSAVYLCASSLVRSWGYTFGSGTRLTVV.

The chain uses TRBV2 and TRBJ2-3, with D tentatively TRBD2 (5 bases). The V gene's germline CDR1 is SNHLY and CDR2 FYNNEI. Between the trimmed V and J ends, which lost 6 bases and 4 bases, there was a span of 14 bases. The CDR3 totals 14 residues. The CDR3, as DNA: TGTGCCAGCAGAACTAGACAAAAAGCAGATACGCAGTATTTT. It encodes CASRTRQKADTQYF.

The chain recombines TRBV18 with TRBJ2-5, with unresolved D. CDR1 is KGHSH, CDR2 LQKENI, per germline. V gave up 0 bases and J gave up 4 bases, with 6 bases separating them. The CDR3 contains 13 residues. The CDR3, as DNA: TGTGCCAGCTCACCACCCCTCGGAGAGACCCAGTACTTC. Its translation is CASSPPLGETQYF.

This clone showed up just once. The genes are TRBV9 and TRBJ2-1; 13 positions agree with TRBD2. Germline assignment: CDR1 SGDLS and CDR2 YYNGEE. The CDR3 is made up of 18 amino acids. J lost 0 bases, V lost 3 bases, and 6 bases had no gene match. The CDR3 sequence is CASSAGLAGASSYNEQFF. The CDR3 coding sequence is TGTGCCAGCAGCGCCGGACTAGCGGGAGCGAGCTCCTACAATGAGCAGTTCTTC. Together with reference TRBV9 and TRBJ2-1, the CDR3 gives the full variable domain: DSGVTQTPKHLITATGQRVTLRCSPRSGDLSVYWYQQSLDQGLQFLIQYYNGEERAKGNILERFSAQQFPDLHSELNLSSLELGDSALYFCASSAGLAGASSYNEQFFGPGTRLTVL.

This clone was detected once. This chain connects TRBV18 to TRBJ2-7; weak D call: TRBD1 (5 bases). The CDR3 is 13 residues long. CDR1 and CDR2 (germline): KGHSH, LQKENI. Between the trimmed V and J ends, which lost 2 bases and 4 bases, there was a span of 9 bases. This CDR3 is CASSPNTGYEQYF. In DNA, the CDR3 is TGTGCCAGCTCACCAAATACAGGTTACGAGCAGTACTTC.

The chain combines TRBV7-8 with TRBJ1-5; D is uncertain. V was pared by 1 base and J by 4 bases, with 8 bases between. This CDR3 spans 14 amino acids. CDR1 is SGHVS and CDR2 is FQNEAQ in the germline V gene. This CDR3 is CASSLVFVNQPQHF. In DNA, the CDR3 is TGTGCCAGCAGCTTAGTATTTGTGAATCAGCCCCAGCATTTT. Supplemented by reference TRBV7-8 and TRBJ1-5, the full variable domain reads GAGVSQSPRYKVAKRGQDVALRCDPISGHVSLFWYQQALGQGPEFLTYFQNEAQLDKSGLPSDRFFAERPEGSVSTLKIQRTQQEDSAVYLCASSLVFVNQPQHFGDGTRLSIL.

The chain carries TRBV2 and TRBJ2-3; 7 nucleotides agree with TRBD2. This CDR3 is built from 15 residues. In germline, CDR1 is SNHLY, CDR2 FYNNEI. With 4 bases clipped from V and 3 bases from J, the junction kept 7 bases outside the gene matches. The CDR3 spells CASSGLALGTDTQYF. The CDR3 nucleotides are TGTGCCAGCAGTGGACTAGCCTTGGGGACAGATACGCAGTATTTT.